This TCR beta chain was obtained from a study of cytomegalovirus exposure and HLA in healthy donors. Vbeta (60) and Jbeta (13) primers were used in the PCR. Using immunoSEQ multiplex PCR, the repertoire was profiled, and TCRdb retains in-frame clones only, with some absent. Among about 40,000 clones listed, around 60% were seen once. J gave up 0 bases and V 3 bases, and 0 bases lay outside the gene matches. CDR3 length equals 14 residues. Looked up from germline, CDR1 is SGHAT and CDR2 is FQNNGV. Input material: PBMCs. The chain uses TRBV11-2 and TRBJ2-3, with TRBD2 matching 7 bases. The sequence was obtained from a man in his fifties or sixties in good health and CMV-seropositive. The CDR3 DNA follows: TGTGCCAGCAGCTTGGGGGGGAGCACAGATACGCAGTATTTT. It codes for CASSLGGSTDTQYF.